This record covers a single T cell receptor beta chain. 13 Jbeta primers and 60 Vbeta primers were used for the PCR. The assay was immunoSEQ multiplex PCR, and TCRdb's table has in-frame clones only and misses some. The table includes some 130,000 clones, approximately 74% detected once. The CDR3 sequence is 15 residues long. V dropped 9 bases and J dropped 5; count of bases not matched to a gene: 11. Per germline, CDR1 LNHDA and CDR2 SQIVND (reference sequence). The data originate from a study of cytomegalovirus exposure and HLA in healthy donors. What was sequenced was PBMCs. The V gene is TRBV19, the J gene TRBJ2-1; 9 bases match TRBD2. The sequence came from a male donor in good health and CMV-seronegative. The CDR3 spells CASAPGSGGNNEQFF. CDR3 DNA: TGTGCCAGCGCCCCCGGGAGCGGGGGGAACAATGAGCAGTTCTTC.